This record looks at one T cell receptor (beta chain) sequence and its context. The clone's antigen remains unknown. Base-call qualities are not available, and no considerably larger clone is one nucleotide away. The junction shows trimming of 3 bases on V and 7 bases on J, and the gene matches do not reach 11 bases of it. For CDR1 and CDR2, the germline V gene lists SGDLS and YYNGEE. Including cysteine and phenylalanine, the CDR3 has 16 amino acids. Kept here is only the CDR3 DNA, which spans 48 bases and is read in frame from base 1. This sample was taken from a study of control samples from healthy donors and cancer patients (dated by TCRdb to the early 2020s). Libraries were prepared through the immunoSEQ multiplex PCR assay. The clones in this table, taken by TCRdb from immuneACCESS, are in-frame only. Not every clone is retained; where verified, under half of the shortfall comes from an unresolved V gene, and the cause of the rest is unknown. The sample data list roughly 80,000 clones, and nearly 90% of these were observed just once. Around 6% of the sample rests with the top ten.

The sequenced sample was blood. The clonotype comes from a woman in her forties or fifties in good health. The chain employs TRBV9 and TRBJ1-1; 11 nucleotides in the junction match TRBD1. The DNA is TGTGCCAGCAGCGCTTTAGGGACAGGGGGATCCAGTGAAGCTTTCTTT. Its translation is CASSALGTGGSSEAFF.